The rows below give T cell receptor beta chains drawn from one sample of a study of blood T cell repertoires in COVID-19. Profiling relied on immunoSEQ multiplex PCR, and the TCRdb table lists in-frame clones only, not all of them. The data show roughly 250,000 clones, 80% to 90% seen once. Sequenced material: PBMCs or T cells enriched from blood (not recorded which). The receptor source for this set is a young woman who had recovered from COVID-19. The CDR3 runs from the conserved cysteine through the conserved F or W. D genes are given only for firm matches. Size is stated for part of the rows, as once, few or many counts, or as a class when the clone is expanded.

j_gene: TRBJ1-1; abundance: .; v_gene: TRBV3-1/TRBV3-2; d_gene: TRBD1; CDR3nt: TGTGCCAGCAGCCACCGACAGGGCATACCACCTATGAACACTGAAGCTTTCTTT; CDR3aa: CASSHRQGIPPMNTEAFF
j_gene: TRBJ1-1; abundance: .; v_gene: TRBV19; d_gene: TRBD1; CDR3nt: TGTGCCAGTAGTCCTTGGGACAGTCCAAACACTGAAGCTTTCTTT; CDR3aa: CASSPWDSPNTEAFF
j_gene: TRBJ1-2; abundance: .; v_gene: TRBV5-8; d_gene: .; CDR3nt: TGTGCCAGCAGCTTGAGATCAGGGTACAACTATGGCTACACCTTC; CDR3aa: CASSLRSGYNYGYTF
j_gene: TRBJ2-1; abundance: .; v_gene: TRBV7-7; d_gene: .; CDR3nt: TGTGCCAGCAGCCCATCGCCGGGGTTCGATGAGCAGTTCTTC; CDR3aa: CASSPSPGFDEQFF
j_gene: TRBJ1-2; abundance: .; v_gene: TRBV7-9; d_gene: .; CDR3nt: TGTGCCAGCAGCTCGACAGGCCTGGGAGACTATGGCTACACCTTC; CDR3aa: CASSSTGLGDYGYTF
j_gene: TRBJ2-1; abundance: .; v_gene: TRBV30; d_gene: TRBD2; CDR3nt: TGTGCCTGGAGTGTGCCTGGGGGGGACTACATCCAGGCGCAGTTCTTC; CDR3aa: CAWSVPGGDYIQAQFF
j_gene: TRBJ2-3; abundance: once; v_gene: TRBV18; d_gene: .; CDR3nt: TGTGCCAGCTCACTCGGGACACCTAGCACAGATACGCAGTATTTT; CDR3aa: CASSLGTPSTDTQYF
j_gene: TRBJ1-4; abundance: few; v_gene: TRBV6-4; d_gene: .; CDR3nt: TGTGCCAGCAGTGAGCGGGTTAATGAAAAACTGTTTTTT; CDR3aa: CASSERVNEKLFF
j_gene: TRBJ2-1; abundance: once; v_gene: TRBV11-2; d_gene: TRBD2; CDR3nt: TGTGCCAGCAGCTTAGTGGGGCGGGGGAGGAACAATGAGCAGTTCTTC; CDR3aa: CASSLVGRGRNNEQFF
j_gene: TRBJ1-1; abundance: .; v_gene: TRBV28; d_gene: TRBD1; CDR3nt: TGTGCCAGCGAACAGGGGATGAACACTGAAGCTTTCTTT; CDR3aa: CASEQGMNTEAFF
j_gene: TRBJ2-7; abundance: once; v_gene: TRBV29-1; d_gene: .; CDR3nt: TGCAGCGTTGCAGAGGGAGGCTACGAGCAGTACTTC; CDR3aa: CSVAEGGYEQYF
j_gene: TRBJ2-7; abundance: .; v_gene: TRBV18; d_gene: .; CDR3nt: TGTGCCAGCTCACTTACACCACTTGGAGGGCACAACGAGCAGTACTTC; CDR3aa: CASSLTPLGGHNEQYF